The clone carrying this TCR beta chain has more than one count but fewer than ten. This record comes from a study of beta chain features in type 1 diabetes. Expressed TCRB transcripts were sequenced, since all the RNA that had been isolated was reverse transcribed. Clones were read by immunoSEQ multiplex PCR, and TCRdb kept only the in-frame ones, dropping some. The repertoire includes some 410,000 clones, 11% of them detected once, and 0.045% to 0.06% sits in the top ten. This CDR3 has 15 amino acids. CDR1 is SGHKS, CDR2 YYEKEE, per germline (reference sequence). The V gene lost 0 bases and the J gene lost 3 bases, with 12 bases spanning the gap.

The sequence came from a woman aged 18-30 years in good health. Material for sequencing was naive CD4+ T cells from blood. V is TRBV5-5 and J is TRBJ2-5; D is tentatively TRBD1 or TRBD2 (5 bases each). This CDR3 reads CASSLVGDGEETQYF. CDR3 nucleotide sequence: TGTGCCAGCAGCTTGGTAGGGGACGGGGAAGAGACCCAGTACTTC.